The clone carrying this T cell receptor (beta chain) was observed a handful of times. TCRdb fed the RACE reads into MiXCR, producing one record per CDR3 protein. The table records around 70,000 distinct CDR3 sequences, over 8.5% of them present only once. Germline CDR1 and CDR2: SGHRS and YFSETQ. V shed 1 base and J shed 7 bases, with 14 bases lying between them. The CDR3 spans 14 residues. The record originates from a study of human T cells and chemical hapten exposure. Study at large: Patients had diphenylcyclopropenone applied to the scalp weekly throughout the approximately 22-week study. Minor pooled library volume differences mainly drove per-sample TCR yield variation.

Indicated time point: patch test 3, about 24 weeks after DPC sensitization. Regarding treatment: therapeutic diphenylcyclopropenone sensitization with weekly scalp DPC. The V gene is TRBV5-1, the J gene TRBJ1-1; no reliable D call. This material consisted of whole blood, taken in connection with sensitization to the hapten diphenylcyclopropenone (DPC). The sequence was obtained from a woman in her forties or fifties with alopecia areata. Some clones in this sample may be carry-over from other donors' samples. The CDR3 loop is CASSLTAPGGEAFF. As DNA, the CDR3 is TGCGCCAGCAGCTTGACGGCCCCAGGAGGTGAAGCTTTCTTT.